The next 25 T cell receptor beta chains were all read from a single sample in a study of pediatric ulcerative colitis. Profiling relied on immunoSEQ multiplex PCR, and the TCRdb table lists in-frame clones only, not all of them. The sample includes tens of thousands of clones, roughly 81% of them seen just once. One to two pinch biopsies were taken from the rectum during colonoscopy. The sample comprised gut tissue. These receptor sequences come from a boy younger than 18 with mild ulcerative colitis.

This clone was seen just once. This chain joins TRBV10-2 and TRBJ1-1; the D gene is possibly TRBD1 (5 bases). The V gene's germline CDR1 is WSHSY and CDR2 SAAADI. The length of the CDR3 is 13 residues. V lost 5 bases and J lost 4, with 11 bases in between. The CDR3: CASSLGGTTEAFF. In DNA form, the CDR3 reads TGCGCCAGCAGTTTGGGGGGGACCACTGAAGCTTTCTTT.

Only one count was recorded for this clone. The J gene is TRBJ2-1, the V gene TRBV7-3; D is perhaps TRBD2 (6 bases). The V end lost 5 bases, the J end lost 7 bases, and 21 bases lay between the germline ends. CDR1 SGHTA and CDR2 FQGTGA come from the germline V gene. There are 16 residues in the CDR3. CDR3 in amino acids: CASSRSRAMGGNEQFF. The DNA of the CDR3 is TGTGCCAGCAGCCGTAGCCGCGCGATGGGGGGAAATGAGCAGTTCTTC. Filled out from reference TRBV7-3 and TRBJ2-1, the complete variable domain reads GAGVSQTPSNKVTEKGKYVELRCDPISGHTALYWYRQSLGQGPEFLIYFQGTGAADDSGLPNDRFFAVRPEGSVSTLKIQRTERGDSAVYLCASSRSRAMGGNEQFFGPGTRLTVL.

Here the CDR3 reads CASMVNTEAFF. The CDR3 region has the DNA TGTGCCAGTATGGTGAACACTGAAGCTTTCTTT. The V gene is TRBV19, the J gene TRBJ1-1; D is unclear. This CDR3 contains 11 residues. Between the trimmed V and J ends, which lost 7 bases and 0 bases, there was a span of 3 bases. Germline CDR1 LNHDA, CDR2 SQIVND (reference sequence).

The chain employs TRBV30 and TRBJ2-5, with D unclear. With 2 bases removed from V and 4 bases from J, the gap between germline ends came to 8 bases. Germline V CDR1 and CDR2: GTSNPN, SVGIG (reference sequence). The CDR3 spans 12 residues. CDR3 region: CAWSFTGETQYF. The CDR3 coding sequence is TGTGCCTGGAGTTTTACCGGAGAGACCCAGTACTTC.

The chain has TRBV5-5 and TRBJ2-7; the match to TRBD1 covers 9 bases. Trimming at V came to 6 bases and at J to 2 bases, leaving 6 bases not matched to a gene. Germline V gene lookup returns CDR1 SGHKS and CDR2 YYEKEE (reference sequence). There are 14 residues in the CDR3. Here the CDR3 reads CASTGTGSAYEQYF. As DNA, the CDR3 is TGTGCCAGCACCGGGACAGGGTCGGCCTACGAGCAGTACTTC.

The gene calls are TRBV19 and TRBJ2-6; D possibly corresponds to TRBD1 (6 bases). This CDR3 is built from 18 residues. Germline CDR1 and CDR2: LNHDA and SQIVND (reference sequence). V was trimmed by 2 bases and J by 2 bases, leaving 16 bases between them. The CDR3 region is CASSILGQLSTGANVLTF. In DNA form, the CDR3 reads TGTGCCAGTAGTATATTAGGACAGTTGTCAACTGGGGCCAACGTCCTGACTTTC.

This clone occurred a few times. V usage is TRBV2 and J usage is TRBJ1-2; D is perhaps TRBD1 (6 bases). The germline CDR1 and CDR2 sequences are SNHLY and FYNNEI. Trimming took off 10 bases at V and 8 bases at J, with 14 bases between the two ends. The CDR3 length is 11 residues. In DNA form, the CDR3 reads TGTGCCACCTCGAGAGGGGGAGGCTACACCTTC. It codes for CATSRGGGYTF.

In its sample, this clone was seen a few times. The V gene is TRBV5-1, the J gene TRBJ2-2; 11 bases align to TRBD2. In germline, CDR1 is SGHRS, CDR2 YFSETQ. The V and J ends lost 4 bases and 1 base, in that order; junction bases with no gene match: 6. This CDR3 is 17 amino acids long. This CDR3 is CASSPGLAGGNTGELFF. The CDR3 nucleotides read TGCGCCAGCAGCCCCGGACTAGCGGGTGGGAACACCGGGGAGCTGTTTTTT.

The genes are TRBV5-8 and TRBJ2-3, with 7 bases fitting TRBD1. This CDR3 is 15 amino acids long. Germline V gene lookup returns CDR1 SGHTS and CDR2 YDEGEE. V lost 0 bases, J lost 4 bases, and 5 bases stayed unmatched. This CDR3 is CASSLVGGRADTQYF. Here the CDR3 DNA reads TGTGCCAGCAGCTTGGTAGGGGGCCGCGCAGATACGCAGTATTTT.

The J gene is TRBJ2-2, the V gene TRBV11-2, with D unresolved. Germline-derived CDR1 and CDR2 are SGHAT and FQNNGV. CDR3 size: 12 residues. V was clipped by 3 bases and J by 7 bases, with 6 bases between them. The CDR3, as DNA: TGTGCCAGCAGCTTGACGGTCGGGGAGCTGTTTTTT. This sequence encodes CASSLTVGELFF.

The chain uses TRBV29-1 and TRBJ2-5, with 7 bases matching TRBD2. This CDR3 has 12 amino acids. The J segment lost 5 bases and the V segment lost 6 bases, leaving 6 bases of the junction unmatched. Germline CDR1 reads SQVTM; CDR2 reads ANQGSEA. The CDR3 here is CSVGRVYETQYF. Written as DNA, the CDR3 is TGCAGCGTGGGGAGGGTTTATGAGACCCAGTACTTC.

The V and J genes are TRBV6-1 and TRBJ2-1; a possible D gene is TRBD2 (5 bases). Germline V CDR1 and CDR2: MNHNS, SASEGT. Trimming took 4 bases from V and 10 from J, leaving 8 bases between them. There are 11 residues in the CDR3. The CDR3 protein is CASSAGGEQFF. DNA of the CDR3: TGTGCCAGCAGTGCAGGAGGCGAGCAGTTCTTC.

CDR3 in amino acids: CASSQAEGQGNYGYTF. For the CDR3, the DNA is TGTGCCAGCAGCCAGGCCGAGGGCCAGGGGAACTATGGCTACACCTTC. This chain connects TRBV4-2 to TRBJ1-2; D possibly corresponds to TRBD1 (6 bases). There are 16 residues in the CDR3. V dropped 3 bases and J dropped 2 bases, with 16 bases sitting between them. In germline, CDR1 is LGHNA, CDR2 YNFKEQ.

CDR3 in amino acids: CASSPDGQGNTEAFF. The DNA for the CDR3 is TGCGCCAGCAGTCCAGACGGACAGGGCAACACTGAAGCTTTCTTT. The chain couples TRBV5-1 to TRBJ1-1; TRBD1 matches 8 bases. Trimming cost V 5 bases and J 2 bases; bases outside gene matches: 8. This CDR3 is 15 amino acids long. Germline CDR1 and CDR2: SGHRS and YFSETQ.

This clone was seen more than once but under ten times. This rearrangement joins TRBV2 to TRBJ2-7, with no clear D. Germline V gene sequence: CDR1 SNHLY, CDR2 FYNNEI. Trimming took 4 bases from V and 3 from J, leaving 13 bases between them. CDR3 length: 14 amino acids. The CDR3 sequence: CASSVDRGNYEQYF. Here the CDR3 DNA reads TGTGCCAGCAGTGTTGACCGAGGCAACTACGAGCAGTACTTC.

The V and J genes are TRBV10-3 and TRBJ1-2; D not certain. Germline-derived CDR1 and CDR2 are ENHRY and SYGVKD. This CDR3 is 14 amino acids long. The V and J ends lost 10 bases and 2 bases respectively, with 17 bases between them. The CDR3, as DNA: TGTGCCACCTCTGGGCCGCCCTCAAACTATGGCTACACCTTC. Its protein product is CATSGPPSNYGYTF.

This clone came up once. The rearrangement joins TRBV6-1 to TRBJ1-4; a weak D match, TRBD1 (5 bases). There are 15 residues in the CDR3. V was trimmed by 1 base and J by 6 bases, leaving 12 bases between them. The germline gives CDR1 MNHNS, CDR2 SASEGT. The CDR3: CASSEVGGEDEKLFF. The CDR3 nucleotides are TGTGCCAGCAGTGAAGTCGGGGGGGAGGATGAAAAACTGTTTTTT.

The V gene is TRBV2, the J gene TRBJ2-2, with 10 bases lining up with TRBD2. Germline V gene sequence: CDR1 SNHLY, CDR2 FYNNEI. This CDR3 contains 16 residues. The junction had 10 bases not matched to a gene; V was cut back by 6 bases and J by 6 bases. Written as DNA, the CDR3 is TGTGCCAGCAGATACTCAGCGGGGGGGTTAGCCGGGGAGCTGTTTTTT. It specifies CASRYSAGGLAGELFF.

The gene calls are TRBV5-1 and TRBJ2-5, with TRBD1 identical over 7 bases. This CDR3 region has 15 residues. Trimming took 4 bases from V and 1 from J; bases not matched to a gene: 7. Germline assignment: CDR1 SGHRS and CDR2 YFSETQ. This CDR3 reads CASSASGTAQETQYF. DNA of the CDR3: TGCGCCAGCAGCGCATCCGGGACAGCCCAAGAGACCCAGTACTTC.

CDR3 region: CASSLQGVTGELFF. The CDR3 nucleotides are TGCGCCAGCAGCTTGCAGGGGGTAACCGGGGAGCTGTTTTTT. The chain links TRBV5-1 to TRBJ2-2, with 7 nucleotides matching TRBD1. J was trimmed by 5 bases and V by 1 base; bases with no gene match: 2. The CDR3 is made up of 14 amino acids. Germline V CDR1 and CDR2: SGHRS, YFSETQ.

The chain's CDR3 is CASSSHTNYGYTF. The CDR3 nucleotides read TGTGCCAGCAGCTCGCATACTAACTATGGCTACACCTTC. V gene TRBV6-5 combines with J gene TRBJ1-2; D is unclear. The CDR3 contains 13 residues. Germline-derived CDR1 and CDR2 are MNHEY and SVGAGI. Trimming removed 6 bases from V and 0 bases from J, with 8 bases in between.

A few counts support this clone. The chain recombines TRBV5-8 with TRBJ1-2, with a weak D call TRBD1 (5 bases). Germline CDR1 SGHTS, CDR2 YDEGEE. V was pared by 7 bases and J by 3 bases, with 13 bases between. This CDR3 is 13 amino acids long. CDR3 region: CASQRGLDYGYTF. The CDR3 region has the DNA TGTGCCAGCCAGAGGGGTTTGGACTATGGCTACACCTTC.

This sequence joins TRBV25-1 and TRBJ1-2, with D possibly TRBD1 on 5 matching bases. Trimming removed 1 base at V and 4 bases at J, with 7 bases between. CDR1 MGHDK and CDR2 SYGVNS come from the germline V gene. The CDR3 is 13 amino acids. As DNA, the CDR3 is TGTGCCAGCAGTGAATCGGGGGTCTATGGCTACACCTTC. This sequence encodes CASSESGVYGYTF.

The CDR3 protein is CASSPGDVYGEEKLFF. CDR3 DNA sequence: TGCGCCAGCAGCCCTGGGGACGTCTACGGAGAAGAAAAACTGTTTTTT. V is TRBV5-1 and J is TRBJ1-4; D may be TRBD1 (5 bases). CDR3 size: 16 residues. From germline, CDR1 is SGHRS and CDR2 YFSETQ. Trimming shortened V by 4 bases and J by 8 bases, and 21 bases separated the two germline ends.

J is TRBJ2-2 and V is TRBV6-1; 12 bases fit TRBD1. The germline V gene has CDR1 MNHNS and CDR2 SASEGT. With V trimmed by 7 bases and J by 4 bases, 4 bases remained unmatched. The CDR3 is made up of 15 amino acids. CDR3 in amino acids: CASKSGQGATGELFF. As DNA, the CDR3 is TGTGCCAGCAAATCGGGACAGGGGGCCACCGGGGAGCTGTTTTTT.